This is a list of T cell receptor beta chains from one sample in a study of CD8+ T cells in alopecia areata. Using immunoSEQ multiplex PCR, the repertoire was profiled, and TCRdb retains in-frame clones only, with some absent. The table includes around 100,000 clones, about three fifths detected once. Source: CD8+ T cells sorted from blood, taken at week 24, from a patient treated with tofacitinib. All receptors come from a human donor with alopecia areata. The conserved cysteine and the conserved F or W are not part of the CDR3 here.

v_gene	CDR3aa
TRBV6-5	ASSQGAGELF
TRBV15	ATSRGGASGELF
TRBV6-4	ASSYGEGGEQY
TRBV29-1	SVEDRGTGNTEAF
TRBV10-3	AIRSNRGYSYNEQF
TRBV29-1	SVPGQGRDTDTQY
TRBV9	ASGLGVNTEAF
TRBV29-1	SVLQGSGELF
TRBV11-1	ASSALATAPYQETQY
TRBV2	ASSEGPGPPLH
TRBV7-2	ASSFGTDNSPLH
TRBV7-8	ASSLGERGWYEQY
TRBV29-1	SVGGRTSAYNEQF
TRBV27	ASSLARGGPIEQY
TRBV10-3	AISPDRDYNEQF
TRBV11-2	ASSLDFGSMAHYEQY
TRBV30	AWTRAGALETQY
TRBV5-6	ASSSGLAGGPYQETQY
TRBV5-6	ASSPPGLPFSPLH
TRBV4-3	ASSQDRPGSSPLH
TRBV7-8	ASIGGTGELF
TRBV9	ASSVAVGSYEQY
TRBV5-6	ASSQNRVQETQY
TRBV5-5	ASDSRLRGRVTGELF
TRBV4-3	ASSQGVGGGSGELF
TRBV5-6	ASRDSNYFNEQF
TRBV14	ASSQVNFAYEQY
TRBV9	ASSGGDHEQY
TRBV9	ASSARQGPYNEQF
TRBV11-2	ASSLVGRITGELF
TRBV15	ATSRETGDSPLH
TRBV13	ASSRAQEYSTDTQY
TRBV11-2	ASSRTSGGPDTQY
TRBV6-6	ASRPGTGNNQPQH
TRBV29-1	SVEGDESGYNEQF
TRBV9	ASSVRQGGTGELF
TRBV30	AWSVLGENTEAF
TRBV11-2	ASSQGYSFEQY
TRBV9	ASSVWLGETQY
TRBV19	ASSMVGTGVNEQY
TRBV29-1	SSLGVKSSYEQY
TRBV10-3	AIKGSSYNEQF
TRBV9	ASSEARTGELF
TRBV10-2	ASRQDPAVWETQY
TRBV19	ASSIDGDSNTEAF
TRBV30	AWSEGASNQPQH
TRBV5-6	ASSLRDSDVYEQY
TRBV7-8	ASDDRAYTGELF
TRBV5-6	ASSHGTGEVQPQH
TRBV27	ASSLRGGELF
TRBV6-6	ASSDDVEAVNTEAF
TRBV7-8	ASSARRQGTDQPQH
TRBV29-1	SVLEGLNEKLF
TRBV7-6	ASSLAGMYDTEAF